Presented here are 19 T cell receptor beta chains from one specimen sequenced in a study of T cell repertoires in cytomegalovirus infection (dated by TCRdb to the late 2010s). The treatment or condition label, as the study defines it: in vitro stimulation with specific CMV peptide epitopes to enrich CMV-specific T cells. Data came from an Illumina HiSeq 1500. The public reads were run again by TCRdb, first through fastp at Q25 and then through MiXCR, and only productive beta chains were kept. For every CDR3 protein sequence, its rows merge into one entry that carries the most common genes and DNA. The sample yields around 100,000 distinct CDR3 sequences; around 45% were counted once. Clones ranked in the top ten supply approximately 69% of the sample. No antigen is known for these receptors. Sequencing was performed on CD8+ T cells from cultured PBMCs, taken from culture after CMV antigen stimulation. These receptors were taken from a human donor in good health (CMV status not recorded). Some clones in this sample may be carry-over from other donors' samples.

The V and J genes are TRBV7-8 and TRBJ1-4, with D possibly matching TRBD1 (6 bases). The CDR3 consists of 18 residues. Germline V gene data show CDR1 as SGHVS and CDR2 as FQNEAQ. V gave up 1 base and J gave up 6 bases, with 21 bases separating them. The CDR3 sequence: CASSLEWGAWGSDEKLFF. The CDR3 DNA is TGTGCCAGCAGCTTAGAATGGGGGGCCTGGGGTTCGGATGAAAAACTGTTTTTT.

The V call is TRBV7-9, the J call TRBJ1-4; perhaps TRBD1 as D (5 bases). The CDR3 covers 15 residues. Germline V gene sequence: CDR1 SEHNR, CDR2 FQNEAQ (reference sequence). V gave up 5 bases and J gave up 0 bases, with 10 bases separating them. The DNA for the CDR3 is TGTGCCAGCAGCCACCGGACAACAACTAATGAAAAACTGTTTTTT. Its translation: CASSHRTTTNEKLFF.

This clonotype came up many times. DNA of the CDR3: TGTGCCAGCAGCTCTCCGTGGGCAGATGTTTACGAGCAGTACTTC. Its translation is CASSSPWADVYEQYF. V usage is TRBV28 and J usage is TRBJ2-7; D is unclear. The CDR3 is made up of 15 amino acids. V lost 6 bases and J lost 4, with 19 bases in between. From germline, CDR1 is MDHEN and CDR2 SYDVKM.

V is TRBV14 and J is TRBJ2-7; TRBD2 agrees at 9 bases. The CDR3 runs to 16 residues. CDR1 SGHDN and CDR2 FVKESK come from the germline V gene. V shed 1 base, J shed 7 bases, and the junction held 11 bases outside the gene matches. DNA for the CDR3: TGTGCCAGCAGCCAAGGGGGGTCGGCTAGCGGGGAGGAGCAGTACTTC. Its translation is CASSQGGSASGEEQYF.

The rearrangement uses TRBV12-3 or TRBV12-4 and TRBJ1-5; D might be TRBD1 (5 bases). The CDR3 consists of 15 residues. Trimming pared 7 bases from V and 4 bases from J, leaving 17 bases between. DNA for the CDR3: TGTGCCAGCACTCGAGGGTGGCAGGGAAATCAGCCCCAGCATTTT. Translated, it gives CASTRGWQGNQPQHF.

This clonotype has ten or more counts. This chain uses TRBV7-8 with TRBJ2-7; weak D call: TRBD2 (5 bases). The ends were cut back, 1 base at V and 5 bases at J, with 15 bases in the middle. Looked up from germline, CDR1 is SGHVS and CDR2 is FQNEAQ. This CDR3 spans 15 amino acids. CDR3 loop: CASSLGVGSGNEQYF. The CDR3 nucleotides are TGTGCCAGCAGCTTAGGAGTTGGGTCGGGAAACGAGCAGTACTTC.

This clonotype was seen many times. This rearrangement joins TRBV11-1 to TRBJ2-1; D is unresolved. The CDR3 is 12 amino acids. Germline CDR1 is SGHAT and CDR2 is FQDESV (reference sequence). V was shortened by 1 base and J by 8 bases, with 6 bases between the two germline ends. The CDR3 is CASSLGTDEQFF. The DNA of the CDR3 is TGTGCCAGCAGCTTAGGGACGGATGAGCAGTTCTTC. The entire variable domain, with the rest obtained from reference TRBV11-1 and TRBJ2-1, is as follows: EAEVAQSPRYKITEKSQAVAFWCDPISGHATLYWYRQILGQGPELLVQFQDESVVDDSQLPKDRFSAERLKGVDSTLKIQPAELGDSAMYLCASSLGTDEQFFGPGTRLTVL.

The gene calls are TRBV6-1 and TRBJ2-7; D may be TRBD2 (5 bases). This CDR3 contains 12 residues. The V gene lost 5 bases and the J gene lost 6 bases, with 11 bases spanning the gap. Germline values: CDR1 MNHNS, CDR2 SASEGT. The CDR3 region is CASSYGVSEQYF. DNA of the CDR3: TGTGCCAGCAGTTACGGGGTGAGCGAGCAGTACTTC.

This rearrangement joins TRBV11-1 to TRBJ2-4, with 10 bases identical to TRBD1. Per germline, CDR1 SGHAT and CDR2 FQDESV (reference sequence). This CDR3 has 20 amino acids. After removal of 1 base from V and 0 bases from J, the junction contained 12 bases not matched to a gene. CDR3 in amino acids: CASSLGRGQGSRLAKNIQYF. The DNA for the CDR3 is TGTGCCAGCAGCTTAGGGCGGGGACAGGGGTCGAGACTAGCCAAAAACATTCAGTACTTC.

The chain carries TRBV5-1 and TRBJ2-7; D may be TRBD1 or TRBD2 (6 bases each). Per the germline V gene, CDR1 is SGHRS and CDR2 is YFSETQ. The CDR3 has 15 residues. V was cut by 2 bases and J by 3 bases, with 15 bases left in between. CDR3 protein: CASSLGGNPHYEQYF. Written as DNA, the CDR3 is TGCGCCAGCAGCTTAGGGGGGAACCCCCACTACGAGCAGTACTTC.

The rearrangement links TRBV28 to TRBJ2-1; the D is unclear. Trimming pared 3 bases from V and 5 bases from J, leaving 8 bases between. The CDR3 length is 13 residues. Germline V gene lookup returns CDR1 MDHEN and CDR2 SYDVKM. The chain's CDR3 is CASSFRVDNEQFF. The CDR3, as DNA: TGTGCCAGCAGTTTCCGGGTTGACAATGAGCAGTTCTTC.

The J gene is TRBJ2-1, the V gene TRBV2; D is uncertain. Germline assignment: CDR1 SNHLY and CDR2 FYNNEI. Between the trimmed V and J ends, which lost 4 bases and 9 bases, there was a span of 13 bases. The CDR3 has 13 residues. The CDR3 bases are TGTGCCAGCAGTGGGGTCTCCTATGGTGAGCAGTTCTTC. Its protein product is CASSGVSYGEQFF.

The J gene is TRBJ2-3, the V gene TRBV3-1, with D perhaps matching TRBD1 or TRBD2 (5 bases each). The CDR3 is 14 residues long. V shed 3 bases and J shed 2 bases, with 9 bases lying between them. Germline CDR1 and CDR2: LGHDT and YNNKEL (reference sequence). The CDR3 bases are TGTGCCAGCAGCCACCCAGGGACCACAGATACGCAGTATTTT. It specifies CASSHPGTTDTQYF.

The chain joins TRBV28 to TRBJ2-5; 9 bases align to TRBD1. The CDR3 is 14 residues long. J gave up 4 bases and V 8 bases, and 8 bases lay outside the gene matches. Germline CDR1 is MDHEN and CDR2 is SYDVKM. CDR3: CASAGQGVAETQYF. CDR3 nucleotide sequence: TGTGCCAGCGCGGGACAGGGTGTGGCAGAGACCCAGTACTTC.

In its sample, this clonotype was seen many times. V gene TRBV2 combines with J gene TRBJ2-2, with D unresolved. With 2 bases removed from V and 5 bases from J, the gap between germline ends came to 12 bases. Germline V gene data show CDR1 as SNHLY and CDR2 as FYNNEI. There are 15 residues in the CDR3. CDR3 residues: CASSELPTPTGELFF. The CDR3 DNA sequence: TGTGCCAGCAGTGAACTACCTACCCCTACCGGGGAGCTGTTTTTT.

The V call is TRBV12-3 or TRBV12-4, the J call TRBJ2-2, with TRBD2 identical over 14 bases. The CDR3 is 18 residues long. The V and J ends lost 5 bases and 0 bases, in that order; junction bases with no gene match: 5. CDR3 in DNA: TGTGCCAGCAGTCCCGGGACTAGCGGGGGCCCGAACACCGGGGAGCTGTTTTTT. Encoded protein: CASSPGTSGGPNTGELFF.

This chain links TRBV2 with TRBJ2-1, with TRBD2 matching over 8 bases. The CDR3 length is 14 residues. Germline CDR1 is SNHLY and CDR2 is FYNNEI. J was trimmed by 8 bases and V by 3 bases; bases with no gene match: 6. Written as DNA, the CDR3 is TGTGCCAGCAGTGACTGGACTAGCAGCTATGAGCAGTTCTTC. As protein: CASSDWTSSYEQFF.

The chain has TRBV18 and TRBJ2-2; D unresolved. Deletions cut 3 bases from V and 1 base from J, with 6 bases between. The CDR3 is 14 residues long. Germline-derived CDR1 and CDR2 are KGHSH and LQKENI. The CDR3 spells CASSPGWNTGELFF. The CDR3 region has the DNA TGTGCCAGCTCACCGGGATGGAACACCGGGGAGCTGTTTTTT.

The chain is built from TRBV20-1 and TRBJ2-1; 11 bases match TRBD1. Germline V CDR1 and CDR2: DFQATT, SNEGSKA (reference sequence). The CDR3 extends over 13 amino acids. With 6 bases clipped from V and 6 bases from J, the junction kept 4 bases outside the gene matches. In DNA form, the CDR3 reads TGCAGTGCCGGGACAGGGGGTTCCAATGAGCAGTTCTTC. This translates into CSAGTGGSNEQFF.